Below are 26 T cell receptor beta chains sequenced from a single sample in a study of T cell repertoires in cytomegalovirus infection (dated by TCRdb to the late 2010s). Sequencing used an Illumina HiSeq 1500. TCRdb trimmed public reads at Q25 via fastp, called clones via MiXCR and kept in-frame beta chains. Merged by CDR3 protein, the rows form single entries marked with the most common genes and DNA. Here the sample has 510,000 or so distinct CDR3 sequences; approximately 26% occur a single time. 13% of the sample comes from the top ten. Sample: PBMCs. These receptors were collected from a human donor in good health (CMV status not recorded). Some clones in this sample may be carry-over from other donors' samples.

This clonotype came up many times. The chain recombines TRBV7-2 with TRBJ2-1; D is possibly TRBD1 or TRBD2 (5 bases each). Deletions cut 2 bases from V and 9 bases from J, with 8 bases between. Germline CDR1 and CDR2: SGHTA and FQGNSA. The length of the CDR3 is 12 residues. CDR3 sequence reads: CASSLSRGEQFF. In DNA form, the CDR3 reads TGTGCCAGCAGCTTATCGAGGGGTGAGCAGTTCTTC. The full variable domain, in which reference TRBV7-2 and TRBJ2-1 provide the parts outside the CDR3, is GAGVSQSPSNKVTEKGKDVELRCDPISGHTALYWYRQSLGQGLEFLIYFQGNSAPDKSGLPSDRFSAERTGGSVSTLTIQRTQQEDSAVYLCASSLSRGEQFFGPGTRLTVL.

The rearrangement joins TRBV28 to TRBJ2-7; D call uncertain. The CDR3 contains 15 residues. Per germline, CDR1 MDHEN and CDR2 SYDVKM. Trimming removed 6 bases from V and 0 bases from J, with 15 bases in between. CDR3 sequence: CASSPPSGFSYEQYF. CDR3 nucleotide sequence: TGTGCCAGCAGCCCCCCTTCCGGGTTCTCCTACGAGCAGTACTTC.

This clonotype occurred many times. V is TRBV12-5 and J is TRBJ1-5; 9 bases fit TRBD1. The CDR3 is 17 amino acids. V lost 2 bases, J lost 15 bases, and 20 bases stayed unmatched. Per germline, CDR1 LGHNT and CDR2 FRNRAP. The CDR3 loop is CASGLTGQGGVRGRWHF. DNA of the CDR3: TGTGCTAGTGGTTTGACGGGACAGGGAGGGGTCCGGGGTAGATGGCATTTT.

This clonotype was counted only a few times. V and J are TRBV7-2 and TRBJ2-5; D is possibly TRBD2 (5 bases). The CDR3 has 15 residues. Trimming pared 2 bases from V and 2 bases from J, leaving 12 bases between. Per the germline V gene, CDR1 is SGHTA and CDR2 is FQGNSA. The DNA for the CDR3 is TGTGCCAGCAGCTTACAAACCGGGGAACAAGAGACCCAGTACTTC. Protein sequence: CASSLQTGEQETQYF. The full variable domain, rest sourced from reference TRBV7-2 and TRBJ2-5, is GAGVSQSPSNKVTEKGKDVELRCDPISGHTALYWYRQSLGQGLEFLIYFQGNSAPDKSGLPSDRFSAERTGGSVSTLTIQRTQQEDSAVYLCASSLQTGEQETQYFGPGTRLLVL.

V is TRBV13 and J is TRBJ1-6; D is possibly TRBD1 (6 bases). Trimming pared 0 bases from V and 4 bases from J, leaving 10 bases between. In germline, CDR1 is PRHDT, CDR2 FYEKMQ (reference sequence). The CDR3 runs 16 residues. The DNA for the CDR3 is TGTGCCAGCAGCTTAGGGCCGGACAGATATAATTCACCCCTCCACTTT. Encoded protein: CASSLGPDRYNSPLHF. Full variable domain (remainder filled in from reference TRBV13 and TRBJ1-6): AAGVIQSPRHLIKEKRETATLKCYPIPRHDTVYWYQQGPGQDPQFLISFYEKMQSDKGSIPDRFSAQQFSDYHSELNMSSLELGDSALYFCASSLGPDRYNSPLHFGNGTRLTVT.

The chain joins TRBV6-2 or TRBV6-3 to TRBJ1-4; possibly TRBD1 for D (5 bases). CDR1 and CDR2 from the germline V gene are MNHEY and SVGEGT. Trimming cost V 0 bases and J 13 bases, with 12 bases left between them. This CDR3 has 13 amino acids. The DNA for the CDR3 is TGTGCCAGCAGTTACTCCGCGGGACGACGACTGTTTTTT. Translated: CASSYSAGRRLFF.

In this sample, this clonotype turned up a few times. This chain joins TRBV20-1 and TRBJ2-1; 7 bases are shared with TRBD2. The junction had 12 bases not matched to a gene; V was cut back by 5 bases and J by 2 bases. The CDR3 consists of 16 residues. Germline V CDR1 and CDR2: DFQATT, SNEGSKA (reference sequence). In nucleotides, the CDR3 is TGCAGTGCTGACCCGCTAGCGGAAGTGACCTACAATGAGCAGTTCTTC. It is translated as CSADPLAEVTYNEQFF.

The rearrangement uses TRBV24-1 and TRBJ2-1; 12 positions match TRBD1. Germline loops: CDR1 KGHDR, CDR2 SFDVKD. Trimming took 4 bases from V and 9 from J; bases not matched to a gene: 6. This CDR3 region has 15 residues. DNA of the CDR3: TGTGCCACCAGTGACCCCGGGACAGGGGGCGTTGAGCAGTTCTTC. Translation: CATSDPGTGGVEQFF.

This chain uses TRBV20-1 with TRBJ2-3; 8 nucleotides align to TRBD2. Germline trimming cut 7 bases from V and 6 bases from J; bases unmatched to any gene: 9. Germline loops: CDR1 DFQATT, CDR2 SNEGSKA (reference sequence). The CDR3 has 13 residues. The CDR3 protein is CSVSSGSLDTQYF. CDR3 DNA: TGCAGTGTTTCTAGCGGGTCACTTGATACGCAGTATTTT.

The rearrangement links TRBV23-1 to TRBJ2-7; D is undetermined. TRBV23-1 is recorded as an ORF, its role being uncertain. The CDR3 is 13 residues long. With 4 bases removed from V and 6 bases from J, the gap between germline ends came to 13 bases. CDR3 amino acids: CASSRSAIGEQYF. The DNA of the CDR3 is TGCGCCAGCAGTCGATCTGCAATAGGCGAGCAGTACTTC.

The J gene is TRBJ1-1, the V gene TRBV4-1; 9 bases align to TRBD1. There are 15 residues in the CDR3. V lost 2 bases and J lost 0; bases outside the gene matches: 1. CDR1 and CDR2 (germline): MGHRA, YSYEKL. CDR3 coding DNA: TGCGCCAGCAGCCAATGGACAGGGGTGAACACTGAAGCTTTCTTT. Translating it yields CASSQWTGVNTEAFF.

This clonotype has only a few counts. The chain combines TRBV6-2 or TRBV6-3 with TRBJ2-1; D assignment may be TRBD1 or TRBD2 (5 bases each). Trimming removed 0 bases at V and 7 bases at J, with 16 bases between. CDR3 length: 16 amino acids. Germline V gene lookup returns CDR1 MNHEY and CDR2 SVGEGT. The chain's CDR3 is CASSYSIGLRGNEQFF. As DNA, the CDR3 is TGTGCCAGCAGTTACTCGATCGGGCTGAGGGGAAATGAGCAGTTCTTC.

The rearrangement uses TRBV19 and TRBJ1-1; TRBD1 matches at 7 bases. Germline V gives CDR1 LNHDA, CDR2 SQIVND (reference sequence). After removal of 1 base from V and 6 bases from J, the junction contained 5 bases not matched to a gene. The CDR3 loop spans 14 amino acids. The CDR3 sequence is CASSIVGGGAEAFF. The CDR3 region has the DNA TGTGCCAGTAGTATAGTTGGAGGGGGCGCTGAAGCTTTCTTT.

The CDR3 DNA is TGTGCCAGCAGCTTGGTGGGATTAACCTACGAGCAGTACGTC. This encodes CASSLVGLTYEQYV. The V and J genes are TRBV5-6 and TRBJ2-7; unclear D gene. The V and J ends lost 0 bases and 2 bases respectively, with 9 bases between them. The V gene's germline CDR1 is SGHDT and CDR2 YYEEEE. This CDR3 is built from 14 residues.

This clonotype appeared a single time. This sequence joins TRBV5-6 and TRBJ2-1; D is ambiguous. Germline values: CDR1 SGHDT, CDR2 YYEEEE. The V gene lost 4 bases and the J gene lost 0 bases, with 20 bases spanning the gap. The CDR3 runs 18 residues. The DNA for the CDR3 is TGTGCCAGCAGCCTACTCCCGCCAGGTTTAGGCTCCTACAATGAGCAGTTCTTC. Its translation is CASSLLPPGLGSYNEQFF.

The chain is built from TRBV4-3 and TRBJ2-7; 11 bases agree with TRBD2. The J segment lost 7 bases and the V segment lost 0 bases, leaving 8 bases of the junction unmatched. The CDR3 consists of 16 residues. Germline lookup yields CDR1 LGHNA and CDR2 YSLEER. The chain's CDR3 is CASSQDSGRATLEQYF. The DNA of the CDR3 is TGCGCCAGCAGCCAAGATAGCGGGAGGGCCACTCTGGAGCAGTACTTC.

A remark on this clonotype: This may arise from a read error, as a much more abundant clone is one base away. V usage is TRBV7-8 and J usage is TRBJ2-1, with D hard to call. Germline assignment: CDR1 SGHVS and CDR2 FQNEAQ. The CDR3 length is 11 residues. The CDR3 DNA reads as TGTGCCAGCAGCTTAGGAGTTGAGCCGTTCTTC. The encoded protein is CASSLGVEPFF.

The chain uses TRBV12-3 or TRBV12-4 and TRBJ2-2; D tentatively reads TRBD1 or TRBD2 (12 bases each). The V gene lost 5 bases and the J gene lost 1 base, with 35 bases spanning the gap. The CDR3 runs to 23 residues. CDR3 nucleotide sequence: TGTGCCAGCAGTCTCGGGACAGGGGGCCGGCGACTAGCGGGAGAAATGAACACCGGGGAGCTGTTTTTT. Protein product: CASSLGTGGRRLAGEMNTGELFF.

This clonotype was found many times. The rearrangement uses TRBV7-6 and TRBJ1-2; D perhaps matches TRBD1 (5 bases). The V gene's germline CDR1 is SGHVS and CDR2 FNYEAQ. The CDR3 loop spans 16 amino acids. V lost 1 base and J lost 1, with 13 bases in between. CDR3 bases: TGTGCCAGCAGCTTAGAAGTGGACACCTTTAACTATGGCTACACCTTC. It encodes CASSLEVDTFNYGYTF. The full variable domain, rest sourced from reference TRBV7-6 and TRBJ1-2, is GAGVSQSPRYKVTKRGQDVALRCDPISGHVSLYWYRQALGQGPEFLTYFNYEAQQDKSGLPNDRFSAERPEGSISTLTIQRTEQRDSAMYRCASSLEVDTFNYGYTFGSGTRLTVV.

The chain recombines TRBV6-2 or TRBV6-3 with TRBJ2-7; 7 bases are a match to TRBD2. CDR1 and CDR2 from the germline V gene are MNHEY and SVGEGT. The V gene end was trimmed by 8 bases and the J gene end by 2 bases; junction bases not matched to a gene: 12. The CDR3 has 15 residues. The CDR3 region is CASQYLSGDPYEQYF. The CDR3, as DNA: TGTGCCAGCCAATATCTCAGCGGGGACCCCTACGAGCAGTACTTC.

The CDR3 nucleotides read TGCAGCGTTGCCGGGACACAATCAGCGTATTTT. Amino acid sequence: CSVAGTQSAYF. The chain links TRBV29-1 to TRBJ2-3; possible D gene TRBD1, 6 bases. Per germline, CDR1 SQVTM and CDR2 ANQGSEA. This CDR3 is 11 amino acids long. V lost 4 bases and J 14 bases, leaving 16 bases between the germline ends.

The chain employs TRBV11-3 and TRBJ1-1, with TRBD1 matching 8 bases. Looked up from germline, CDR1 is SGHNT and CDR2 is YENEEA. The ends lost 5 bases at V and 3 bases at J; junction bases unmatched: 11. The CDR3 length is 16 residues. The CDR3 DNA reads as TGTGCCAGCAGCCGAGGTGACAGGGGATCTGACACTGAAGCTTTCTTT. Translating it yields CASSRGDRGSDTEAFF.

This clonotype was detected a few times. The V gene is TRBV6-2 or TRBV6-3, the J gene TRBJ2-5; D is unclear. This CDR3 has 15 residues. CDR1 MNHEY and CDR2 SVGEGT come from the germline V gene. V lost 2 bases, J lost 4 bases, and 14 bases lay in between. Here the CDR3 DNA reads TGTGCCAGCAGTTACGTCGGTTGGGAAACAGAGACCCAGTACTTC. Its protein is CASSYVGWETETQYF.

There are a few counts of this clonotype. The genes are TRBV7-9 and TRBJ1-1; D call uncertain. Deletions cut 5 bases from V and 1 base from J, with 17 bases between. The CDR3 consists of 16 residues. Germline CDR1 reads SEHNR; CDR2 reads FQNEAQ (reference sequence). The CDR3 is CASSPQRGNTNTEAFF. DNA of the CDR3: TGTGCCAGCAGCCCCCAGAGAGGGAACACGAACACTGAAGCTTTCTTT.

This clonotype has only one observation. The V gene is TRBV12-3 or TRBV12-4, the J gene TRBJ2-1; 8 bases agree with TRBD2. The CDR3 totals 15 residues. The V segment lost 5 bases and the J segment 2 bases; nucleotides outside the gene matches: 5. CDR3 loop: CASSETSGAYNEQFF. CDR3 nucleotides: TGTGCCAGCAGTGAAACTAGCGGAGCCTACAATGAGCAGTTCTTC.

As DNA, the CDR3 is TGCGCCAGCAGCCCTCTTACGCGGGTAGCGGACTATGGCTACACCTTC. Translating gives CASSPLTRVADYGYTF. The chain is built from TRBV4-1 and TRBJ1-2; no reliable D call. The ends were cut back, 4 bases at V and 3 bases at J, with 18 bases in the middle. The germline gives CDR1 MGHRA, CDR2 YSYEKL. The CDR3 is made up of 16 amino acids.